The clone carrying this T cell receptor beta chain was seen at least ten times. Its antigen is unknown. This sample stems from a study of T-cell reconstitution after alpha-beta-depleted transplantation in children. Study results and limitations: Some patients showed high day-60 TCRbeta diversity, which derived from surviving recipient T cells and thymic progenitors. Counts and diversity of T cells one year after transplant came mostly from newly produced T cells. Several hundred graft clones that had expanded were reportedly the source of alpha-beta T cells about two months after transplant.

The V gene end was trimmed by 5 bases and the J gene end by 0 bases; junction bases not matched to a gene: 9. The CDR3 length is 15 residues. The germline V gene encodes CDR1 DFQATT and CDR2 SNEGSKA (reference sequence). Unique molecular identifiers were built into the TCRbeta library. TCRdb re-called the PCR reads through MiXCR, storing one row per CDR3 protein. This sample carries hundreds of thousands of distinct CDR3 sequences, over 20% of them seen once, and the ten largest clones take roughly 2.6%. The TCR comes from a girl aged 2-9 years with Fanconi anemia, due to receive a stem cell transplant. The rearrangement joins TRBV20-1 to TRBJ2-5, with TRBD2 identical over 7 bases. This specimen was PBMCs, taken before TCRalphabeta/CD19-depleted stem cell transplant. CDR3 region: CSAGRTRTHQETQYF. CDR3 nucleotides: TGCAGTGCTGGCCGGACTAGAACCCACCAAGAGACCCAGTACTTC.